This T cell receptor (beta chain) appears in the sequencing data of a study of cytomegalovirus exposure and HLA in healthy donors. Findings and caveats of the study: Using a false discovery rate of 0.05, a later analysis showed that approximately 18,000 TCR beta sequences were associated with HLA alleles.

Note on this clone: Antigen specificity is unknown.

This PCR relied on a set of 60 Vbeta primers and 13 Jbeta primers. Authors' processing steps: Later, some 75 million unique TCR beta chains were counted in an analysis, and 8.5 million to 13 million of them were shared. TCRdb keeps only in-frame clones here, not all; method: immunoSEQ multiplex PCR. V, J and clone size reflect that table, while D and trimming were determined from the DNA. This table holds roughly 73,000 clones, roughly four fifths found once. In germline, CDR1 is ENHRY, CDR2 SYGVKD. J gave up 5 bases and V 7 bases, and 5 bases lay outside the gene matches. This CDR3 spans 13 amino acids.

The chain carries TRBV10-3 and TRBJ2-1, with 7 bases fitting TRBD1. The sample consisted of PBMCs. This receptor was identified in a man in his 70s in good health and CMV-seronegative. CDR3 nucleotide sequence: TGTGCCATCAACCCGACAGGGAACAATGAGCAGTTCTTC. Its protein is CAINPTGNNEQFF.